This record covers a single TCR beta chain. Its matching antigen is unknown. Assay: immunoSEQ multiplex PCR; the TCRdb copy retains only in-frame clones and omits some. The repertoire holds 2 million to 2.5 million clones, with 92% as singletons. The data were obtained in a study of shared clonotypes between healthy human individuals. The CDR3 spans 15 residues. From germline, CDR1 is MDHEN and CDR2 SYDVKM. V shed 4 bases and J 6 bases; nucleotides not matched to a gene: 10. Findings of the study overall: Naive subsets, compared against memory subsets, generally had larger estimated richness values.

The source material was naive CD4+ T cells from PBMCs. Subset defined: CD45RA+ positively selected. This clonotype originated in a young man in good health. Some clones in this sample may be carry-over from other donors' samples. The genes are TRBV28 and TRBJ2-7, with 9 bases identical to TRBD1. Written as DNA, the CDR3 is TGTGCCAGCAGTTCCCAGGGACAGGGAGTAGGCGAGCAGTACTTC. The encoded protein is CASSSQGQGVGEQYF.